The 29 T cell receptor beta chains listed next were all sequenced from one sample in a study of T cells in Graves' hyperthyroidism and ophthalmopathy. Amplification of TCR beta CDR3 regions used RNA as the template. Primed by the HTBI set, a first-round RT-PCR was run on the TCR CDR3. TCRdb re-called the multiplex PCR reads through MiXCR, storing one row per CDR3 protein. The top ten hold around 10% of the sample, which has over 700,000 distinct CDR3 sequences, 38% seen once. Sequencing was performed on blood. These receptors all stem from a man between 18 and 29 years old with Graves' hyperthyroidism.

A note on this clonotype: This may be a read error: a much more frequent sequence differs by one nucleotide. V is TRBV24-1 and J is TRBJ2-5, with 14 bases that match TRBD2. Germline loops: CDR1 KGHDR, CDR2 SFDVKD. V shed 5 bases and J 9 bases; nucleotides not matched to a gene: 7. The CDR3 is made up of 15 amino acids. This CDR3 is CATSGGTSGSTAQYF. CDR3 coding DNA: TGTGCCACCAGTGGTGGGACTAGCGGGAGTACGGCCCAGTACTTC.

The rearrangement joins TRBV29-1 to TRBJ2-7, with 7 nucleotides matching TRBD2. Germline V gene sequence: CDR1 SQVTM, CDR2 ANQGSEA. This CDR3 has 13 residues. CDR3 nucleotide sequence: TGCAGTAGTGGGGGGAGGGCCACCTACGAGCAGTACTTC. It encodes CSSGGRATYEQYF.

This clonotype was counted between two and nine times. J is TRBJ2-2 and V is TRBV27, with D perhaps TRBD1 (5 bases). V was cut by 6 bases and J by 9 bases, with 17 bases left in between. The CDR3 runs to 14 residues. Germline assignment: CDR1 MNHEY and CDR2 SMNVEV (reference sequence). The CDR3 spells CASSPRLLGRELFF. CDR3 DNA: TGTGCCAGCAGCCCCCGGCTCTTGGGGCGGGAGCTGTTTTTT.

The gene calls are TRBV6-6 and TRBJ2-6; 7 bases line up with TRBD1. The CDR3 is 14 amino acids. V shed 7 bases and J 2 bases; nucleotides not matched to a gene: 2. Germline lookup yields CDR1 MNHNY and CDR2 SVGAGI (reference sequence). CDR3 DNA: TGTGCCAGCACCGACAGGGCTGGGGCCAACGTCCTGACTTTC. Protein product: CASTDRAGANVLTF.

In its sample, this clonotype was seen a few times. The rearrangement links TRBV9 to TRBJ2-7; maybe TRBD2 (5 bases). This CDR3 comprises 15 residues. V lost 0 bases to trimming and J lost 3 bases, with 13 bases between them. Germline V CDR1 and CDR2: SGDLS, YYNGEE. CDR3 nucleotides: TGTGCCAGCAGCGTAGGAGGGCTCAGCAACTACGAGCAGTACTTC. This sequence encodes CASSVGGLSNYEQYF.

Here the CDR3 reads CASSRTGSANEKLFF. The CDR3 region has the DNA TGTGCCAGCAGTAGGACAGGGAGCGCTAATGAAAAACTGTTTTTT. This chain links TRBV2 with TRBJ1-4, with 8 nucleotides matching TRBD1. J lost 3 bases, V lost 5 bases, and 5 bases had no gene match. This CDR3 has 15 amino acids. Germline CDR1 and CDR2: SNHLY and FYNNEI. The complete variable domain, with remaining parts taken from reference TRBV2 and TRBJ1-4, reads EPEVTQTPSHQVTQMGQEVILRCVPISNHLYFYWYRQILGQKVEFLVSFYNNEISEKSEIFDDQFSVERPDGSNFTLKIRSTKLEDSAMYFCASSRTGSANEKLFFGSGTQLSVL.

This clonotype has just one count. The chain has TRBV6-5 and TRBJ1-5; D gene unclear. Germline lookup yields CDR1 MNHEY and CDR2 SVGAGI. Trimming removed 5 bases from V and 2 bases from J, with 10 bases in between. This CDR3 has 14 amino acids. The CDR3 coding sequence is TGTGCCAGCAGTCATGACGGTGGCAATCAGCCCCAGCATTTT. Translated: CASSHDGGNQPQHF.

This clonotype was found a few times. The CDR3 DNA reads TGTGCCAGCAGCGCGGGGGAACATTATGAAGCTTTCTTT. It encodes CASSAGEHYEAFF. The V call is TRBV9, the J call TRBJ1-1, with D tentatively TRBD1 (5 bases). The germline gives CDR1 SGDLS, CDR2 YYNGEE. This CDR3 has 13 amino acids. V lost 3 bases and J lost 7, with 13 bases in between.

The chain has TRBV20-1 and TRBJ2-7, with TRBD2 identical over 12 bases. The ends lost 0 bases at V and 7 bases at J; junction bases unmatched: 7. This CDR3 is 15 amino acids long. Germline-derived CDR1 and CDR2 are DFQATT and SNEGSKA (reference sequence). CDR3 DNA: TGCAGTGCTAGAGATTTGACTAGCGGGGGTTGGGAGCAGTACTTC. It translates to CSARDLTSGGWEQYF.

To note about this clonotype: A much more abundant neighbour one base away suggests this may be a read error. The chain links TRBV19 to TRBJ1-4; a possible D gene is TRBD1 (6 bases). Trimming took 6 bases from V and 6 from J, leaving 17 bases between them. The CDR3 spans 15 residues. CDR1 is LNHDA, CDR2 SQIVND, per germline (reference sequence). The CDR3 DNA is TGTGCCAGTAGCAAGTGGTGGGGGCCTGATGAAAAACTGTTTTTT. Its translation is CASSKWWGPDEKLFF.

This chain connects TRBV7-9 to TRBJ2-2; D gene unclear. The CDR3 has 17 amino acids. Germline CDR1 SEHNR, CDR2 FQNEAQ (reference sequence). Between the trimmed V and J ends, which lost 5 bases and 2 bases, there was a span of 18 bases. DNA of the CDR3: TGTGCCAGCAGCCCCGAAGTTGGAATAGCAAACACCGGGGAGCTGTTTTTT. This translates into CASSPEVGIANTGELFF.

The chain combines TRBV4-1 with TRBJ2-7; 8 bases match TRBD1. The length of the CDR3 is 16 residues. The V gene end was trimmed by 0 bases and the J gene end by 2 bases; junction bases not matched to a gene: 6. In germline, CDR1 is MGHRA, CDR2 YSYEKL. This chain's CDR3 is CASSQETGTGAYEQYF. In DNA, the CDR3 is TGCGCCAGCAGCCAAGAAACGGGGACAGGCGCCTACGAGCAGTACTTC.

This clonotype came up many times. The chain employs TRBV12-3 or TRBV12-4 and TRBJ1-2; D uncertain. This CDR3 has 13 residues. Between the trimmed V and J ends, which lost 1 base and 6 bases, there was a span of 9 bases. This chain's CDR3 is CASSLDSRNGYTF. Written as DNA, the CDR3 is TGTGCCAGCAGTTTAGACAGCCGGAATGGCTACACCTTC.

In this sample, this clonotype turned up a few times. The chain has TRBV20-1 and TRBJ2-2, with D hard to call. This CDR3 has 13 residues. Deletions cut 8 bases from V and 3 bases from J, with 13 bases between. CDR1 is DFQATT, CDR2 SNEGSKA, per germline (reference sequence). CDR3 in amino acids: CSTSPVDTGELFF. CDR3 in DNA: TGCAGTACTTCACCAGTCGACACCGGGGAGCTGTTTTTT.

The rearrangement joins TRBV4-1 to TRBJ1-4, with D perhaps TRBD1 (5 bases). The germline V gene encodes CDR1 MGHRA and CDR2 YSYEKL. The CDR3 loop spans 15 amino acids. Between the trimmed V and J ends, which lost 5 bases and 6 bases, there was a span of 16 bases. As DNA, the CDR3 is TGCGCCAGCAGCACAATCGCGCGGGGCGATGAAAAACTGTTTTTT. This translates into CASSTIARGDEKLFF.

The rearrangement joins TRBV15 to TRBJ1-1; maybe TRBD1 (5 bases). Germline V gene lookup returns CDR1 LNHNV and CDR2 YYDKDF (reference sequence). Trimming removed 2 bases from V and 3 bases from J, with 16 bases in between. This CDR3 region has 16 residues. CDR3 in amino acids: CATSRLGDAFDTEAFF. DNA for the CDR3: TGTGCCACCAGCAGACTAGGGGACGCGTTTGACACTGAAGCTTTCTTT.

V usage is TRBV5-1 and J usage is TRBJ2-7; either TRBD1 or TRBD2 may supply D (5 bases each). The CDR3 has 16 residues. The germline V gene encodes CDR1 SGHRS and CDR2 YFSETQ. The V gene lost 3 bases and the J gene lost 0 bases, with 16 bases spanning the gap. The CDR3 bases are TGCGCCAGCAGCTATAGACACGGGACGGACTCCTACGAGCAGTACTTC. Protein product: CASSYRHGTDSYEQYF.

This clonotype was seen a few times. This rearrangement joins TRBV5-1 to TRBJ2-7, with D perhaps given as TRBD1 or TRBD2 (6 bases each). Trimming took 2 bases from V and 2 from J, leaving 14 bases between them. The CDR3 totals 15 residues. In germline, CDR1 is SGHRS, CDR2 YFSETQ. DNA for the CDR3: TGCGCCAGCAGCTTCAGGGGACTCCTGACCTACGAGCAGTACTTC. Amino acid sequence: CASSFRGLLTYEQYF.

This chain uses TRBV7-2 with TRBJ1-1; D not certain. The CDR3 consists of 15 residues. With 3 bases removed from V and 6 bases from J, the gap between germline ends came to 17 bases. Germline loops: CDR1 SGHTA, CDR2 FQGNSA. This CDR3 reads CASSLSTKYYSEAFF. CDR3 coding DNA: TGTGCCAGCAGCTTGAGCACAAAGTACTATTCTGAAGCTTTCTTT.

The chain has TRBV7-9 and TRBJ2-5, with 9 bases lining up with TRBD2. Germline V gives CDR1 SEHNR, CDR2 FQNEAQ (reference sequence). CDR3 length: 15 residues. The J segment lost 5 bases and the V segment lost 1 base, leaving 5 bases of the junction unmatched. The CDR3 protein is CASSLVASGGETQYF. DNA of the CDR3: TGTGCCAGCAGCTTAGTGGCCAGCGGGGGGGAGACCCAGTACTTC.

This clonotype was seen just once. This may stem from a read error, because a much larger clone lies one nucleotide away. V and J are TRBV2 and TRBJ1-2; D remains ambiguous. The V end was cut by 6 bases, the J end by 4 bases, with 15 bases between. The CDR3 runs to 14 residues. CDR1 is SNHLY and CDR2 is FYNNEI in the germline V gene. The CDR3 region is CASSLRLGPYGYTF. CDR3 nucleotide sequence: TGTGCCAGCAGCTTGAGGCTGGGTCCCTATGGCTACACCTTC.

On this clonotype: One end of the junction does not line up with germline, which may come from a read error. The V gene is TRBV9, the J gene TRBJ1-1; 11 bases map to TRBD1. CDR3 length: 19 residues. From germline, CDR1 is SGDLS and CDR2 YYNGEE. Here the CDR3 DNA reads TGCGCCAGCAGTCCCGGACAGGGGGCGCCCCGAAGACCGGACCCTGAAGCTTTCTTT. As protein: CASSPGQGAPRRPDPEAFF.

This clonotype has only a few counts. The V and J genes are TRBV5-4 and TRBJ1-1, with 7 bases lining up with TRBD1. Per germline, CDR1 SGHNT and CDR2 YYREEE (reference sequence). V shed 6 bases and J 2 bases; nucleotides not matched to a gene: 4. The CDR3 is 13 amino acids. For the CDR3, the DNA is TGTGCCAGCAAAGCAGGGGGAAACACTGAAGCTTTCTTT. Residues: CASKAGGNTEAFF.

This clonotype has only a few counts. The V gene is TRBV11-2, the J gene TRBJ1-1, with D perhaps TRBD1 (5 bases). V shed 5 bases and J shed 3 bases, with 13 bases lying between them. Germline loops: CDR1 SGHAT, CDR2 FQNNGV. There are 14 residues in the CDR3. CDR3 in DNA: TGTGCCAGCAGCGTGTGGGGGAAGGACACTGAAGCTTTCTTT. Translation: CASSVWGKDTEAFF. The variable domain in full, with the rest retrieved from reference TRBV11-2 and TRBJ1-1, is EAGVAQSPRYKIIEKRQSVAFWCNPISGHATLYWYQQILGQGPKLLIQFQNNGVVDDSQLPKDRFSAERLKGVDSTLKIQPAKLEDSAVYLCASSVWGKDTEAFFGQGTRLTVV.

This clonotype has just a few counts. The chain has TRBV12-3 or TRBV12-4 and TRBJ1-5; D is perhaps TRBD1 (6 bases). The CDR3 is 14 amino acids. V was trimmed by 5 bases and J by 7 bases, leaving 15 bases between them. The CDR3 spells CASSPGQRPQPQHF. The CDR3 nucleotides are TGTGCCAGCAGTCCAGGACAGAGGCCACAGCCCCAGCATTTT.

This clonotype was seen a handful of times. The V gene is TRBV7-9, the J gene TRBJ2-2, with D perhaps given as TRBD1 or TRBD2 (6 bases each). The V end lost 5 bases, the J end lost 0 bases, and 19 bases lay between the germline ends. CDR1 and CDR2 from the germline V gene are SEHNR and FQNEAQ (reference sequence). This CDR3 contains 18 residues. The CDR3 is CASSASPGGGTNTGELFF. In DNA form, the CDR3 reads TGTGCCAGCAGCGCCTCCCCCGGGGGCGGGACGAACACCGGGGAGCTGTTTTTT.

This clonotype was found a few times. The rearrangement joins TRBV19 to TRBJ1-1; D remains unclear. The length of the CDR3 is 16 residues. From germline, CDR1 is LNHDA and CDR2 SQIVND (reference sequence). Trimming stripped 0 bases from V and 0 bases from J, with 11 bases between. The CDR3 DNA reads as TGTGCCAGTAGTATAGAGTGGGAGAGAATGAACACTGAAGCTTTCTTT. As protein: CASSIEWERMNTEAFF.

Of note for this clonotype: Here the CDR3 omits its conserved ending phenylalanine or tryptophan, so a read error is the likely source. The chain is built from TRBV10-1 and TRBJ2-7; D possibly corresponds to TRBD2 (5 bases). The germline V and J ends were trimmed by 3 bases and 2 bases, with 5 bases remaining between them. This CDR3 is 12 amino acids long. Looked up from germline, CDR1 is WNHNN and CDR2 is SYGVQD (reference sequence). Here the CDR3 reads CASSEAAYEQYY. For the CDR3, the DNA is TGCGCCAGCAGTGAAGCGGCCTACGAGCAGTACTAC.

This clonotype was found a few times. V and J are TRBV24-1 and TRBJ2-3; D may be TRBD2 (6 bases). V was shortened by 5 bases and J by 4 bases, with 12 bases between the two germline ends. The germline CDR1 and CDR2 sequences are KGHDR and SFDVKD. This CDR3 region has 14 residues. The CDR3 DNA reads as TGTGCCACCAGTGGGTCGCGGGACGCAGATACGCAGTATTTT. It encodes CATSGSRDADTQYF.